The TCR beta chain described here comes from a study of human T cells and chemical hapten exposure. V shed 5 bases and J 7 bases; nucleotides not matched to a gene: 19. The CDR3 runs 18 residues. CDR1 and CDR2 from the germline V gene are MNHNY and SVGAGI (reference sequence). MiXCR, applied by TCRdb to the RACE reads, yields one record per CDR3 protein. The table lists 360,000 or so distinct CDR3 sequences, about 6% of them singletons. Time point meaning: patch test 2, 6 weeks after DPC sensitization. Sample treatment: therapeutic diphenylcyclopropenone sensitization with weekly scalp DPC. The source was whole blood, collected in connection with sensitization to the hapten diphenylcyclopropenone (DPC). This chain connects TRBV6-6 to TRBJ1-5; 8 bases are a match to TRBD1. The sequence came from a woman aged 18-29 years with alopecia areata. Some clones in this sample may be carry-over from other donors' samples. The CDR3 loop reads CASSPTATGTGGGQPQHF. The CDR3 bases are TGTGCCAGCAGTCCTACAGCAACCGGGACAGGAGGGGGACAGCCCCAGCATTTT.